The following is a TCR beta chain sequence with its context. The CDR3 contains 15 residues. V gave up 5 bases and J gave up 7 bases; unmatched junction bases: 11. In germline, CDR1 is SEHNR, CDR2 FQNEAQ (reference sequence). These data come from a study of blood T cell repertoires in COVID-19. As for the study in general: Donors in the United States, Italy and Spain gave samples during acute or convalescent COVID-19. PBMCs, B-cell-depleted T cells, or T cells were the source of the cDNA or gDNA that made up the material.

Per the original methods: Amplification with reference gene primers provided the estimates of nucleated cell counts. The repertoire was sequenced with immunoSEQ multiplex PCR; TCRdb's copy has only in-frame clones and lacks some. For V, J and clone size, that table is used; D and trimming come from the DNA. The table lists tens of thousands of clones, approximately 75% of them singletons. Sequences were obtained from peripheral blood. The TCR sequence derives from a woman in her forties or fifties with acute or convalescent COVID-19. The chain uses TRBV7-9 and TRBJ2-1, with TRBD1 matching over 7 bases. CDR3 residues: CASSPPLTGINEQFF. As DNA, the CDR3 is TGTGCCAGCAGCCCACCACTGACAGGGATTAATGAGCAGTTCTTC.